This entry describes one T cell receptor (beta chain). Its specificity is unknown. PCR used 60 Vbeta primers and 13 Jbeta primers. Some clones are missing from TCRdb's copy, which holds only in-frame ones; the method was immunoSEQ multiplex PCR. The table includes under 200,000 clones, 82% detected once. This sample was included in a study of cytomegalovirus exposure and HLA in healthy donors. Whole-study results and caveats: Owing to their indistinguishability, certain V segments, notably TRBV6-2 and TRBV6-3, were excluded. Evidence from a later analysis indicated that most CMV-associated TCR beta chains looked HLA-restricted. Reportedly, a later analysis found an Asian-associated ancestry cluster had fewer N-insertions than the roughly 630-donor mean.

Germline V gives CDR1 GTSNPN, CDR2 SVGIG (reference sequence). The CDR3 totals 13 residues. Trimming took off 1 base at V and 4 bases at J, with 11 bases between the two ends. The chain couples TRBV30 to TRBJ2-7; possibly TRBD1 for D (6 bases). The sample comprised PBMCs. The clonotype was recovered from a girl aged 2 to 9 in good health and CMV-seropositive. CDR3 in DNA: TGTGCCTGGAGTGCCAGTACAGGGTACGAGCAGTACTTC. Amino acids: CAWSASTGYEQYF.